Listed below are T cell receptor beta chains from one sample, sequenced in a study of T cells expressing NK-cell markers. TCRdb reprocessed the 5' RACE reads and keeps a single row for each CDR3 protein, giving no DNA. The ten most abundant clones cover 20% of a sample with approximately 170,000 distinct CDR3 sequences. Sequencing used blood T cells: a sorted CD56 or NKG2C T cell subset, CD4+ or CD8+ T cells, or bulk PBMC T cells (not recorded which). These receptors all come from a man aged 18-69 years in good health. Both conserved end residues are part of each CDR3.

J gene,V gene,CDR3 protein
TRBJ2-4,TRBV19,CASNTRVLRGENIQYF
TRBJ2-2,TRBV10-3,CAITAVTGELFF
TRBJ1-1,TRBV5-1,CASSQGGLNTEAFF
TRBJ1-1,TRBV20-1,CSASLGSDSNTEAFF
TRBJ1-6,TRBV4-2,CASSQDHLDQSSPLHF
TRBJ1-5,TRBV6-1,CASSKQDNSNQPQHF
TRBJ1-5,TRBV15,CATSDRDRYNQPQHF
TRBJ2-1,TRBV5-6,CASSMGPGHEQFF
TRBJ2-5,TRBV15,CATSGRDRGRETQYF
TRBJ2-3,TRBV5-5,CASSDPGTGVTDTQYF
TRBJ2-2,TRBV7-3,CASSVGAGATGELFF
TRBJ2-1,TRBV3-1,CASSLTPTSNEQFF
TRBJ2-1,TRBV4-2,CASSRKVTPAYNEQFF
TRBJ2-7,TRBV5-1,CASSFKKGAYEQYF